This paragraph reports one TCR beta chain. The data were obtained in a study of T cell responses to AZD1222 COVID-19 vaccine. Germline V gives CDR1 MGHRA, CDR2 YSYEKL. Trimming removed 0 bases from V and 7 bases from J, with 16 bases in between. The CDR3 is 17 residues long. The repertoire was sequenced with immunoSEQ multiplex PCR; TCRdb's copy has only in-frame clones and lacks some. The sample consists of under 95,000 clones, roughly 90% of them appearing once. Recipients boosted at about 4 weeks or about 12 weeks are pooled. This TCR was recovered from an adult who received the AZD1222 COVID-19 vaccine. The sequencing here drew on peripheral blood, taken 28 days after the second AZD1222 dose. The chain links TRBV4-1 to TRBJ1-6, with a possible D match to TRBD1 (6 bases). The CDR3 reads CASSQEPGGGPNSPLHF. In nucleotides, the CDR3 is TGCGCCAGCAGCCAAGAGCCTGGAGGGGGGCCAAATTCACCCCTCCACTTT.